These 8 T cell receptor beta chains came from one sample sequenced in a study of regulatory and conventional T cells in RAG deficiency. Conventional CD4+ T cells were sorted from blood as CD25-low CD127-high cells. Only in-frame clones appear in the TCRdb table, and some are missing; sequencing was by immunoSEQ multiplex PCR. The sample includes roughly 10,000 clones, more than 90% of them seen just once. Sample: CD4+ effector T cells sorted from blood. The receptors were gathered from a human donor with RAG deficiency presenting as severe combined immunodeficiency.

CDR3 bases: TGTGCCAGCAGCCCGCAGGGACGGCGTAGCGGGGAGCTGTTTTTT. The encoded protein is CASSPQGRRSGELFF. The chain recombines TRBV7-2 with TRBJ2-2, with D tentatively TRBD1 or TRBD2 (5 bases each). V dropped 5 bases and J dropped 7 bases, with 17 bases sitting between them. The CDR3 is made up of 15 amino acids. In germline, CDR1 is SGHTA, CDR2 FQGNSA.

The chain carries TRBV19 and TRBJ2-7; D might be TRBD1 (5 bases). The length of the CDR3 is 14 residues. V was shortened by 2 bases and J by 2 bases, with 10 bases between the two germline ends. CDR1 and CDR2 (germline): LNHDA, SQIVND (reference sequence). CDR3 in DNA: TGTGCCAGTAGTATAAGACAGACAACCTACGAGCAGTACTTC. Translating it yields CASSIRQTTYEQYF.

The chain recombines TRBV18 with TRBJ2-5; D remains ambiguous. This CDR3 comprises 12 residues. Germline V gives CDR1 KGHSH, CDR2 LQKENI. V shed 4 bases and J shed 2 bases, with 5 bases lying between them. The chain's CDR3 is CASSLFQETQYF. The DNA for the CDR3 is TGTGCCAGCTCACTATTTCAAGAGACCCAGTACTTC. Filled out from reference TRBV18 and TRBJ2-5, the complete variable domain reads NAGVMQNPRHLVRRRGQEARLRCSPMKGHSHVYWYRQLPEEGLKFMVYLQKENIIDESGMPKERFSAEFPKEGPSILRIQQVVRGDSAAYFCASSLFQETQYFGPGTRLLVL.

The J gene is TRBJ2-7, the V gene TRBV9; D remains ambiguous. CDR1 SGDLS and CDR2 YYNGEE come from the germline V gene. Trimming cost V 0 bases and J 0 bases, with 7 bases left between them. This CDR3 has 14 residues. The CDR3 DNA follows: TGTGCCAGCAGCGTAGGGGTACCCTCCTACGAGCAGTACTTC. It codes for CASSVGVPSYEQYF.

The chain uses TRBV7-2 and TRBJ1-1, with a tentative D call TRBD1 (5 bases). The CDR3 runs to 14 residues. Germline loops: CDR1 SGHTA, CDR2 FQGNSA. Between the trimmed V and J ends, which lost 8 bases and 5 bases, there was a span of 18 bases. The CDR3 nucleotides are TGTGCCAGCTTCCCCCGGGGGGGGAGGACTGAAGCTTTCTTT. It encodes CASFPRGGRTEAFF.

The chain employs TRBV2 and TRBJ1-5; no clear D gene. Germline V gives CDR1 SNHLY, CDR2 FYNNEI. The CDR3 spans 13 residues. The V gene lost 8 bases and the J gene lost 4 bases, with 12 bases spanning the gap. CDR3: CASSRDLNQPQHF. CDR3 sequence (DNA): TGTGCCAGCTCTAGGGATCTTAATCAGCCCCAGCATTTT.

The chain employs TRBV19 and TRBJ2-7, with D perhaps TRBD2 (6 bases). CDR1 and CDR2 (germline): LNHDA, SQIVND (reference sequence). The CDR3 contains 15 residues. V was shortened by 3 bases and J by 2 bases, with 14 bases between the two germline ends. Written as DNA, the CDR3 is TGTGCCAGTAGTATCTCTAGCGCCGTCCCCTACGAGCAGTACTTC. Translation gives CASSISSAVPYEQYF.

The chain combines TRBV7-2 with TRBJ2-6; tentatively, D is TRBD2 (6 bases). The CDR3 is 16 residues long. Per the germline V gene, CDR1 is SGHTA and CDR2 is FQGNSA. The V end lost 2 bases, the J end lost 2 bases, and 10 bases lay between the germline ends. In DNA form, the CDR3 reads TGTGCCAGCAGCTTAAGGGCTAGCGCTGGGGCCAACGTCCTGACTTTC. It translates to CASSLRASAGANVLTF.